One sample yielded the 20 T cell receptor beta chains listed below, sequenced in a study of blood T cell repertoires in COVID-19. Repertoires were generated with immunoSEQ multiplex PCR, while TCRdb's copy carries only in-frame clones and drops some. The table has around 460,000 clones, 85% to 90% seen once. Sequencing was done on a sample of peripheral blood. These receptors all come from a man younger than 35 with COVID-19, enrolled during active disease.

V gene TRBV23-1 combines with J gene TRBJ1-1, with D maybe TRBD1 (5 bases). TRBV23-1 falls under the ORF class, with uncertain function. This CDR3 has 13 amino acids. V was clipped by 8 bases and J by 1 base, with 11 bases between them. CDR3 amino acids: CASPQGENTEAFF. The CDR3 bases are TGCGCCAGCCCCCAGGGTGAGAACACTGAAGCTTTCTTT.

The CDR3 sequence is CASSPGLGGDNEQFF. The CDR3 DNA reads as TGTGCCAGCAGCCCGGGACTAGGTGGGGATAATGAGCAGTTCTTC. The chain links TRBV5-4 to TRBJ2-1; 8 positions agree with TRBD2. The CDR3 totals 15 residues. CDR1 and CDR2 (germline): SGHNT, YYREEE (reference sequence). V dropped 4 bases and J dropped 7; count of bases not matched to a gene: 10.

Only one count was recorded for this clone. The chain couples TRBV24-1 to TRBJ2-1, with D possibly being TRBD1 (5 bases). There are 12 residues in the CDR3. V lost 1 base and J 10 bases, leaving 7 bases between the germline ends. Germline CDR1 is KGHDR and CDR2 is SFDVKD. The CDR3 DNA sequence: TGTGCCACCAGTGATTTCCGGACAGAGCAGTTCTTC. Translation gives CATSDFRTEQFF.

This CDR3 reads CASRGTSHDNEQFF. The CDR3 coding sequence is TGTGCCAGCAGGGGGACTAGCCACGACAATGAGCAGTTCTTC. The gene calls are TRBV11-3 and TRBJ2-1; TRBD2 matches 9 bases. V shed 6 bases, J shed 5 bases, and the junction held 5 bases outside the gene matches. Germline V gene lookup returns CDR1 SGHNT and CDR2 YENEEA. The CDR3 has 14 residues.

The V call is TRBV28, the J call TRBJ2-1; the match to TRBD2 covers 9 bases. Germline V gene lookup returns CDR1 MDHEN and CDR2 SYDVKM. The length of the CDR3 is 17 residues. With V trimmed by 5 bases and J by 0 bases, 8 bases remained unmatched. In DNA form, the CDR3 reads TGTGCCAGCAGTCCCACAGCGGGAGGTCCCTCCTACAATGAGCAGTTCTTC. Translated, it gives CASSPTAGGPSYNEQFF.

The chain links TRBV6-6 to TRBJ2-7; 7 nucleotides match TRBD1. The junction had 6 bases not matched to a gene; V was cut back by 6 bases and J by 4 bases. Germline assignment: CDR1 MNHNY and CDR2 SVGAGI (reference sequence). This CDR3 region has 13 residues. DNA of the CDR3: TGTGCCAGCAGCCTGGACAGGAGATACGAGCAGTACTTC. Translating it yields CASSLDRRYEQYF.

The chain is built from TRBV6-6 and TRBJ1-5, with 7 bases lining up with TRBD1. CDR3 length: 18 residues. Trimming removed 5 bases from V and 0 bases from J; junction bases left unmatched: 13. Germline lookup yields CDR1 MNHNY and CDR2 SVGAGI (reference sequence). CDR3 DNA sequence: TGTGCCAGCAGTCTCGTAATGGGACAGACCTATAGCAATCAGCCCCAGCATTTT. Translation gives CASSLVMGQTYSNQPQHF.

The chain carries TRBV5-4 and TRBJ1-2; tentative D call: TRBD1 (5 bases). Germline values: CDR1 SGHNT, CDR2 YYREEE (reference sequence). V was cut by 4 bases and J by 1 base, with 17 bases left in between. The CDR3 covers 16 residues. CDR3 protein: CASSPGGSGSNYGYTF. The DNA for the CDR3 is TGTGCCAGCAGCCCGGGGGGTTCCGGGAGTAACTATGGCTACACCTTC.

Only a few counts were recorded for this clone. The chain links TRBV6-5 to TRBJ2-7; a possible D gene is TRBD1 (6 bases). Trimming took 3 bases from V and 2 from J, leaving 14 bases between them. This CDR3 is built from 15 residues. CDR1 and CDR2 from the germline V gene are MNHEY and SVGAGI. DNA for the CDR3: TGTGCCAGCAGTTATAAACAGGGAGTAACCTACGAGCAGTACTTC. This sequence encodes CASSYKQGVTYEQYF.

This sequence joins TRBV3-1 (or the pseudogene TRBV3-2) and TRBJ2-7; tentatively, D is TRBD2 (6 bases). This CDR3 has 14 amino acids. Deletions cut 8 bases from V and 0 bases from J, with 14 bases between. In germline, CDR1 is LGHDT, CDR2 YNNKEL (reference sequence). The DNA of the CDR3 is TGTGCCAGCTCCCGGGCGGGGTCCTCCTACGAGCAGTACTTC. Its translation is CASSRAGSSYEQYF.

This clone has a single count. J is TRBJ1-2 and V is TRBV4-1; 7 nucleotides agree with TRBD1. The CDR3 sequence is 14 residues long. With V trimmed by 1 base and J by 7 bases, 6 bases remained unmatched. Germline lookup yields CDR1 MGHRA and CDR2 YSYEKL. The CDR3 DNA reads TGCGCCAGCAGCCAAGGACAGGGAACGGGTGGCTACACCTTC. It specifies CASSQGQGTGGYTF.

V usage is TRBV30 and J usage is TRBJ1-1, with D maybe TRBD1 (5 bases). Germline V gives CDR1 GTSNPN, CDR2 SVGIG (reference sequence). The CDR3 spans 12 residues. The germline V and J ends were trimmed by 2 bases and 12 bases, with 16 bases remaining between them. In DNA, the CDR3 is TGTGCCTGGAGTCCACAAGGGGTCATTTCTTTCTTT. This encodes CAWSPQGVISFF.

Notes on this clone: One junction end disagrees with the germline gene, perhaps due to a read error. The J gene is TRBJ2-1, the V gene TRBV19, with a tentative D call TRBD2 (6 bases). The CDR3 totals 15 residues. Germline CDR1 is LNHDA and CDR2 is SQIVND (reference sequence). CDR3 protein: CASRIVADSYNEQFF. CDR3 sequence (DNA): TGTGCCAGTAGGATAGTAGCGGACTCCTACAATGAGCAGTTCTTC. The variable domain in full, completed from reference TRBV19 and TRBJ2-1, reads DGGITQSPKYLFRKEGQNVTLSCEQNLNHDAMYWYRQDPGQGLRLIYYSQIVNDFQKGDIAEGYSVSREKKESFPLTVTSAQKNPTAFYLCASRIVADSYNEQFFGPGTRLTVL.

As DNA, the CDR3 is TGTGCCAGCAGCCTTAGTTTCTCAAGGGGGAGCTCCTACGAGCAGTACTTC. Its translation: CASSLSFSRGSSYEQYF. The V gene is TRBV11-2, the J gene TRBJ2-7, with D tentatively TRBD1 (6 bases). Germline V lookup: CDR1 SGHAT, CDR2 FQNNGV. V lost 5 bases and J lost 0, with 20 bases in between. This CDR3 has 17 amino acids.

As regards this clone: The sample carries other DNA sequences with the same CDR3. This chain joins TRBV3-1 (or the pseudogene TRBV3-2) and TRBJ2-7, with D possibly TRBD1 on 6 matching bases. This CDR3 region has 14 residues. Looked up from germline, CDR1 is LGHDT and CDR2 is YNNKEL (reference sequence). Trimming cost V 4 bases and J 1 base, with 11 bases left between them. This CDR3 is CASSRGRGSYEQYF. Here the CDR3 DNA reads TGTGCCAGCAGCCGGGGCAGGGGTTCCTACGAGCAGTACTTC.

This clone was recorded once. V usage is TRBV6-5 and J usage is TRBJ2-3; D is undetermined. Trimming pared 8 bases from V and 6 bases from J, leaving 15 bases between. Germline assignment: CDR1 MNHEY and CDR2 SVGAGI. The CDR3 contains 13 residues. The CDR3 DNA follows: TGTGCCAGCCGGTGGTTGAGTTCTGATACGCAGTATTTT. It yields the protein CASRWLSSDTQYF.

This clone was counted between two and nine times. DNA for the CDR3: TGTGCCAGTAGTATAGACCCGACAGGGTATAGCAATCAGCCCCAGCATTTT. Protein sequence: CASSIDPTGYSNQPQHF. This rearrangement joins TRBV19 to TRBJ1-5; 7 bases align to TRBD1. V lost 0 bases, J lost 0 bases, and 5 bases stayed unmatched. The CDR3 has 17 residues. Germline CDR1 and CDR2: LNHDA and SQIVND (reference sequence).

The CDR3 protein is CASEAGGRETQYF. The CDR3 DNA reads TGTGCCAGCGAGGCGGGGGGTCGGGAGACCCAGTACTTC. V usage is TRBV2 and J usage is TRBJ2-5; 8 positions match TRBD2. The V gene end was trimmed by 8 bases and the J gene end by 5 bases; junction bases not matched to a gene: 7. The CDR3 covers 13 residues. CDR1 is SNHLY and CDR2 is FYNNEI in the germline V gene.

The chain recombines TRBV5-6 with TRBJ2-5; tentative D call: TRBD2 (6 bases). The germline CDR1 and CDR2 sequences are SGHDT and YYEEEE. This CDR3 spans 15 amino acids. Trimming removed 0 bases from V and 5 bases from J, with 14 bases in between. CDR3 nucleotides: TGTGCCAGCAGCTTGGCCGCGGGGTGGGAGGAGACCCAGTACTTC. It translates to CASSLAAGWEETQYF.

The J gene is TRBJ1-4, the V gene TRBV9; 9 bases are shared with TRBD1. The CDR3 loop spans 17 amino acids. Trimming at V came to 4 bases and at J to 10 bases, leaving 17 bases not matched to a gene. Germline assignment: CDR1 SGDLS and CDR2 YYNGEE. This CDR3 reads CASSLKPPGQGGGKLFF. The CDR3 DNA sequence: TGTGCCAGCAGCCTAAAACCTCCGGGACAGGGAGGCGGAAAACTGTTTTTT.